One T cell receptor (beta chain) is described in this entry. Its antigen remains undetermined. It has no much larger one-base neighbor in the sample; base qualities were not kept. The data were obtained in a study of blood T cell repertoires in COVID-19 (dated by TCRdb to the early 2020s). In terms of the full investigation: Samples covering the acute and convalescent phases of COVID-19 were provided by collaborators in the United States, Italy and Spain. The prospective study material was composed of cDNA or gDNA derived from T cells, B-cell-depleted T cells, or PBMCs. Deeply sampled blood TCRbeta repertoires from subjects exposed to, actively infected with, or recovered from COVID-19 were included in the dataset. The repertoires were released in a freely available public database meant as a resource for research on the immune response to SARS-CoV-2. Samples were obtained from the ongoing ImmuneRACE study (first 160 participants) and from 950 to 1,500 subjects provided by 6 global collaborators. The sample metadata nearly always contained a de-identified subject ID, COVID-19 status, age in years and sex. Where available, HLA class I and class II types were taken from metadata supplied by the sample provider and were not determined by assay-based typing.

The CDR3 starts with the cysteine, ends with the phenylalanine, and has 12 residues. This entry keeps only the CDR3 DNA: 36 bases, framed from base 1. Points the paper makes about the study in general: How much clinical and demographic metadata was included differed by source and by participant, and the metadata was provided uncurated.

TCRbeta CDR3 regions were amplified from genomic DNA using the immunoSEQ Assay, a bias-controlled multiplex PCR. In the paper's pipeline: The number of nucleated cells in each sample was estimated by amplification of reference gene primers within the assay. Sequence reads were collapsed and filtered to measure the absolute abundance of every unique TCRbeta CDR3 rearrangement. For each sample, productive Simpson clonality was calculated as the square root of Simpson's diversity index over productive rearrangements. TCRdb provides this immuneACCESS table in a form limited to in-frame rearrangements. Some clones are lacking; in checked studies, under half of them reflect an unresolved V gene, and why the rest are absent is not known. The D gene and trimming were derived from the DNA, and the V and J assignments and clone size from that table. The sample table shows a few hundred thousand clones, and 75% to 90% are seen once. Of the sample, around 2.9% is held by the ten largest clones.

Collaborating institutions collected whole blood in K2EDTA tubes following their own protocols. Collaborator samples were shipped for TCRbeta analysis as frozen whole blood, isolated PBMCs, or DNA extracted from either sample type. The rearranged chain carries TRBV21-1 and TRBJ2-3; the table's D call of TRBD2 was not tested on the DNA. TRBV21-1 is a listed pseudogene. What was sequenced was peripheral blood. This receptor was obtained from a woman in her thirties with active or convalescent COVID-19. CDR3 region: CARRKPTDTQYF. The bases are TGTGCCCGCAGGAAGCCCACAGATACGCAGTATTTT.